The present TCR beta chain was sequenced within a study of cytomegalovirus exposure and HLA in healthy donors. In the PCR, 60 Vbeta and 13 Jbeta primers were used. Sequencing was performed with immunoSEQ multiplex PCR; in TCRdb, only in-frame clones are kept and a portion is missing. The repertoire holds tens of thousands of clones, about three quarters seen once, with less than 5.5% in the top ten. This clone was picked up one time. The junction had 5 bases not matched to a gene; V was cut back by 3 bases and J by 3 bases. This CDR3 comprises 14 residues. In germline, CDR1 is SGDLS, CDR2 YYNGEE. Sequencing was done on a sample of PBMCs. This receptor was taken from a male donor in good health and CMV-seropositive. The chain employs TRBV9 and TRBJ2-7; 8 nucleotides match TRBD2. DNA of the CDR3: TGTGCCAGCAGCGGTAGCGGGGCGTTCTACGAGCAGTACTTC. Its protein is CASSGSGAFYEQYF. Combining the CDR3 with reference TRBV9 and TRBJ2-7 gives the whole variable domain DSGVTQTPKHLITATGQRVTLRCSPRSGDLSVYWYQQSLDQGLQFLIQYYNGEERAKGNILERFSAQQFPDLHSELNLSSLELGDSALYFCASSGSGAFYEQYFGPGTRLTVT.